A selection of T cell receptor beta chains follows, all from one sample in a study of blood T cell repertoires in COVID-19. Libraries were prepared by immunoSEQ multiplex PCR; TCRdb keeps only in-frame clonotypes and omits some of them. The sample has about 300,000 clones; approximately 89% are singletons. Sequences were obtained from peripheral blood. The receptors come from a woman in her thirties who had recovered from COVID-19. The CDR3 runs from the conserved cysteine through the conserved F or W. Fields, in order: V gene, J gene, D gene, clone size, CDR3 DNA, CDR3 protein. The D gene is left open where the match is weak. Some rows have no size entry. The others give once, few or many, or a class for an expanded clone.

TRBV4-3,TRBJ1-1,.,.,TGCGCCAGCAGCCGAGGGTCGGTACAAATGAACACTGAAGCTTTCTTT,CASSRGSVQMNTEAFF
TRBV2,TRBJ2-2,.,once,TGTGCCTTCAACTTCGGGAGGAACACCGGGGAGCTGTTTTTT,CAFNFGRNTGELFF
TRBV11-2,TRBJ2-7,TRBD1,many,TGTGCCAGCAGCTTATACAGTCCGGGACAGGGTGACGAGCAGTACTTC,CASSLYSPGQGDEQYF
TRBV2,TRBJ2-7,.,.,TGTGCCAGCAGCCCGGGGATCCCTTCGTACGAGCAGTACTTC,CASSPGIPSYEQYF
TRBV14,TRBJ2-3,.,.,TGTGCCAGCAGCCGCCGCGAGAGCGGGAGCACAGATACGCAGTATTTT,CASSRRESGSTDTQYF
TRBV5-4,TRBJ2-7,.,.,TGTGCCAGCAGCTTGAGTGGGACACGCTTCTACGAGCAGTACTTC,CASSLSGTRFYEQYF
TRBV6-5,TRBJ1-4,TRBD1,once,TGTGCCAGCAGCTGGACAGGGGATGCAAAACTGTTTTTT,CASSWTGDAKLFF
TRBV6-6,TRBJ1-5,.,.,TGTGCCACCCATGGGGCAGGGGTAGATCAGCCCCAGCATTTT,CATHGAGVDQPQHF
TRBV11-2,TRBJ1-3,TRBD1,.,TGTGCCAGCAGCCCAGGGACAGGGTTTAGAAACACCATATATTTT,CASSPGTGFRNTIYF
TRBV7-2,TRBJ2-1,.,.,TGTGCCAGCAGCTTAGGGTCGAGCTCCTACAATGAGCAGTTCTTC,CASSLGSSSYNEQFF
TRBV15,TRBJ2-5,.,.,TGTGCCACCAGCAGAAATCAGGGGGAGACCCAGTACTTC,CATSRNQGETQYF
TRBV7-9,TRBJ2-2,TRBD1,.,TGTGCCTTGGGGGCAGGGGGACACAACACCGGGGAGCTGTTTTTT,CALGAGGHNTGELFF
TRBV3-1/TRBV3-2,TRBJ2-3,TRBD2,once,TGTGCCAGCAGCCCTTTGGGGCGTATAGGCGGGGGGGCAGATACGCAGTATTTT,CASSPLGRIGGGADTQYF
TRBV5-4,TRBJ2-3,.,.,TGTGCCAGCAGCCTGTCCACAGATACGCAGTATTTT,CASSLSTDTQYF
TRBV3-1/TRBV3-2,TRBJ2-5,TRBD1,.,TGTGCCAGCAGCGTGCGGGACAGGGGGAAGACCCAGTACTTC,CASSVRDRGKTQYF
TRBV3-1/TRBV3-2,TRBJ1-2,TRBD1,.,TGTGCCAGCAGCCCCGGGACAGGGACTTTGCCCTATGGCTACACCTTC,CASSPGTGTLPYGYTF
TRBV15,TRBJ2-5,.,.,TGTGCCACCAGCAGAGTCACAGGATGGGAGACCCAGTACTTC,CATSRVTGWETQYF
TRBV27,TRBJ2-4,TRBD2,.,TGTGCCAGCAGTGAGGCGGGGGGGCCGAACATTCAGTACTTC,CASSEAGGPNIQYF
TRBV9,TRBJ1-2,.,once,TGTGCCAGCAGCGTAGTAACAGCAGAATATGGCTACACCTTC,CASSVVTAEYGYTF
TRBV2,TRBJ1-5,.,.,TGTGCCAGCAGGACCGACATCTACAGCAATCAGCCCCAGCATTTT,CASRTDIYSNQPQHF
TRBV5-1,TRBJ2-2,TRBD2,few,TGCGCCAGCAGCTTGAGAGAGCGGGGGGGCCACACCGGGGAGCTGTTTTTT,CASSLRERGGHTGELFF
TRBV7-2,TRBJ1-2,.,.,TGTGCCAGCAGCTTTGATGGCGGGGGAACTGGCTACACCTTC,CASSFDGGGTGYTF
TRBV25-1,TRBJ2-1,.,few,TGTGCCAGCAGGCTGAGTCACAATGAGCAGTTCTTC,CASRLSHNEQFF
TRBV28,TRBJ2-1,.,.,TGTGCCAGCAGTCCCCGCGGGGCCCCGGGGCAGTTCTTC,CASSPRGAPGQFF
TRBV19,TRBJ2-7,.,.,TGTGCCAGTAGTATTAGTACGAACTACGAGCAGTACTTC,CASSISTNYEQYF
TRBV3-1/TRBV3-2,TRBJ2-7,.,.,TGTGCCAGCAGCCGAGGCTCCTACGAGCAGTACTTC,CASSRGSYEQYF
TRBV3-1/TRBV3-2,TRBJ2-7,.,.,TGTGCCAGCAGCCAAGAAAGAACCCGTGAGAGGGAGCAGTACTTC,CASSQERTREREQYF
TRBV3-1/TRBV3-2,TRBJ2-5,TRBD2,.,TGTGCCAGCACCCCATCGTGGGCGGGGGGGACAGAGACCCAGTACTTC,CASTPSWAGGTETQYF
TRBV7-9,TRBJ2-2,TRBD2,.,TGTGCCAGCAGCTCCGAGCGGGGGAAACAGTTCGCGAACACCGGGGAGCTGTTTTTT,CASSSERGKQFANTGELFF
TRBV4-3,TRBJ2-5,.,once,TGCGCCAGCAGCCAAGCCCTAAAAGAGACCCAGTACTTC,CASSQALKETQYF
TRBV13,TRBJ2-1,TRBD2,.,TGTGCCAGCAGCCCCAGGACTAGCGGGGTTGGCGAGCAGTTCTTC,CASSPRTSGVGEQFF
TRBV11-2,TRBJ2-6,TRBD1,.,TGTGCCAGCAGCCCTTACGGACAGGCCTCTGGGGCCAACGTCCTGACTTTC,CASSPYGQASGANVLTF
TRBV5-1,TRBJ2-1,TRBD2,.,TGCGCCAGTAAATTAGCGGGGGGCCGATACAATGAGCAGTTCTTC,CASKLAGGRYNEQFF